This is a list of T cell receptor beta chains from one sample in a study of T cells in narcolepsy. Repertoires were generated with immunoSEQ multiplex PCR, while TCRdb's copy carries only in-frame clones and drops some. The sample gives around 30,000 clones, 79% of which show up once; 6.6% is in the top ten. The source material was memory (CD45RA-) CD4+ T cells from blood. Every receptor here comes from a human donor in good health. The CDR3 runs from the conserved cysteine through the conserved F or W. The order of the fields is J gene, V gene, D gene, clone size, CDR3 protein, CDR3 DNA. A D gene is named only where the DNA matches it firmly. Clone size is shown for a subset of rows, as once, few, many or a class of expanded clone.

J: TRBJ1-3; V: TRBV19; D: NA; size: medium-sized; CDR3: CASSRIAGDSGNTIYF; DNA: TGTGCCAGTAGCAGGATCGCAGGGGACTCTGGAAACACCATATATTTT
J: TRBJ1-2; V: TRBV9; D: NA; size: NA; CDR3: CASSVEVSGGSCGYTF; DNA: TGTGCCAGCAGCGTAGAGGTTAGTGGGGGGTCATGTGGCTACACCTTC
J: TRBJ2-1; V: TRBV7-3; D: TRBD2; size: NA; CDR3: CASSLRGGAGVNEQFF; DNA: TGTGCCAGCAGCTTACGGGGAGGTGCGGGGGTCAATGAGCAGTTCTTC
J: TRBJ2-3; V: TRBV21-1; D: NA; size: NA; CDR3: CASSKGGRVRSRTDTQYF; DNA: TGTGCCAGCAGCAAAGGAGGGCGGGTTCGGTCGAGGACAGATACGCAGTATTTT
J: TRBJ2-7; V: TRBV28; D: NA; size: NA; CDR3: CASSFSGLYEQYF; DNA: TGTGCCAGCAGTTTCTCGGGCCTCTACGAGCAGTACTTC
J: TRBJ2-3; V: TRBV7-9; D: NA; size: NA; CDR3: CASSPYGRDPHFTQYF; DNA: TGTGCCAGCAGCCCATATGGACGAGACCCCCACTTTACGCAGTATTTT
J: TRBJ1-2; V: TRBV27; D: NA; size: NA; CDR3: CASSLSAANYGYTF; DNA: TGTGCCAGCAGTTTATCGGCAGCCAACTATGGCTACACCTTC
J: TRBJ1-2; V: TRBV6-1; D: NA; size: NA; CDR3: CASTRTPNYGYTF; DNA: TGTGCCAGCACTAGGACTCCTAACTATGGCTACACCTTC
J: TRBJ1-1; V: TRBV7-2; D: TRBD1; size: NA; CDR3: CASSFTGGTEAFF; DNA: TGTGCCAGCAGCTTTACAGGGGGCACTGAAGCTTTCTTT
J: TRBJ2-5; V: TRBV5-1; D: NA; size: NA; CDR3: CASSLAMETQYF; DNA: TGCGCCAGCAGCTTAGCTATGGAGACCCAGTACTTC
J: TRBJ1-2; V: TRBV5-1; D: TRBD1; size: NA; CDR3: CASSLGDRVNGYTF; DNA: TGCGCCAGCAGCTTAGGGGACAGGGTGAATGGCTACACCTTC
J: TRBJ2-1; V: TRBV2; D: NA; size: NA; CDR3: CASSMARRDEQFF; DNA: TGTGCCAGCAGTATGGCGCGGAGGGATGAGCAGTTCTTC
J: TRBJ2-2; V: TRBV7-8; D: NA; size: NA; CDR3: CASSRSGPGGELFF; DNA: TGTGCCAGCAGCCGCTCCGGACCTGGCGGGGAGCTGTTTTTT
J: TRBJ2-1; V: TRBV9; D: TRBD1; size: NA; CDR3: CASSATGGGYNEQFF; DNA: TGTGCCAGCAGCGCGACAGGGGGTGGCTACAATGAGCAGTTCTTC